Here is one TCR beta chain with its context. This sample is drawn from a study of circulating and synovial CD4+ cells in juvenile arthritis. Germline trimming cut 0 bases from V and 5 bases from J; bases unmatched to any gene: 4. This CDR3 has 14 residues. Germline CDR1 reads SGHNT; CDR2 reads YYREEE (reference sequence). TCRdb's copy holds only in-frame clones and misses some; the assay was immunoSEQ multiplex PCR. The top ten hold less than 0.75% of the sample, which has 15,000 to 20,000 clones, about 93% seen once. The TCR comes from a human donor with juvenile idiopathic arthritis. The source material was CD4+ T cells from blood. The chain couples TRBV5-4 to TRBJ2-5, with 7 bases fitting TRBD1. The CDR3 loop is CASSLGTGGETQYF. As DNA, the CDR3 is TGTGCCAGCAGCTTGGGGACAGGCGGGGAGACCCAGTACTTC. The whole variable domain, remainder taken from reference TRBV5-4 and TRBJ2-5, is ETGVTQSPTHLIKTRGQQVTLRCSSQSGHNTVSWYQQALGQGPQFIFQYYREEENGRGNFPPRFSGLQFPNYSSELNVNALELDDSALYLCASSLGTGGETQYFGPGTRLLVL.